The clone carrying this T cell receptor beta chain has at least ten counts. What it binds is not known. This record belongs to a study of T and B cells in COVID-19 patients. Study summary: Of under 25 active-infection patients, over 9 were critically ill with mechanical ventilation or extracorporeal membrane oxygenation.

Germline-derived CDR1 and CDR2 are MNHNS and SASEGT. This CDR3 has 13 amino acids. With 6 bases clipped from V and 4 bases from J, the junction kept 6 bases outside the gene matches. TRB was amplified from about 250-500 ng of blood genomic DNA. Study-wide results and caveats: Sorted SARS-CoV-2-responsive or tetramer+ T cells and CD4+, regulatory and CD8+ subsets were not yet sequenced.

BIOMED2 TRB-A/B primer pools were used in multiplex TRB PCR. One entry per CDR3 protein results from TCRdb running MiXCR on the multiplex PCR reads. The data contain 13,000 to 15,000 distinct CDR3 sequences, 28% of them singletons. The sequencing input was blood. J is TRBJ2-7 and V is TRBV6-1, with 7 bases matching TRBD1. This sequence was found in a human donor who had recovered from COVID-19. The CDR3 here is CASRGDSLYEQYF. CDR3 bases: TGTGCCAGCAGGGGGGACAGCTTGTACGAGCAGTACTTC.